The 18 T cell receptor beta chains reported below all come from one sample, sequenced in a study of vaccination effects on CD4 cells after COVID-19. No antigen is known for these receptors. Ahead of sequencing, the ViraFEST assay grew antigen-specific CD4+ T cells using viral peptide pools. Isolating CD4+ T cells followed approximately 10 days of culture. The repertoire was sequenced with immunoSEQ multiplex PCR; TCRdb's copy has only in-frame clones and lacks some. The top ten clones hold 25% to 30% of a sample with around 30,000 clones, approximately 61% of them seen once. Material: CD4+ T cells from PBMCs cultured with HCoV-229E spike peptides, obtained before COVID-19 vaccination. These receptors were obtained from a human donor who received a COVID-19 vaccine.

This clone came up a few times. The chain has TRBV14 and TRBJ1-3, with unresolved D. The V end lost 2 bases, the J end lost 0 bases, and 2 bases lay between the germline ends. CDR3 length: 13 amino acids. The germline CDR1 and CDR2 sequences are SGHDN and FVKESK. The CDR3 reads CASSQNSGNTIYF. The CDR3 DNA reads as TGTGCCAGCAGCCAAAACTCTGGAAACACCATATATTTT.

The chain is built from TRBV6-1 and TRBJ1-1, with D uncertain. Germline V gene data show CDR1 as MNHNS and CDR2 as SASEGT. V was clipped by 3 bases and J by 5 bases, with 13 bases between them. This CDR3 comprises 14 residues. The CDR3 loop reads CASSDRDPRTEAFF. The CDR3 DNA reads as TGTGCCAGCAGTGATCGAGACCCGAGAACTGAAGCTTTCTTT.

The chain has TRBV4-1 and TRBJ2-5, with TRBD2 as a possible D gene (6 bases). Germline assignment: CDR1 MGHRA and CDR2 YSYEKL. This CDR3 is built from 14 residues. Trimming left V 1 base short and J 4 bases short, with 10 bases between. The CDR3: CASSQAVGRETQYF. The CDR3 bases are TGCGCCAGCAGCCAAGCGGTCGGGAGAGAGACCCAGTACTTC.

The gene calls are TRBV9 and TRBJ2-3; D is ambiguous. V lost 1 base, J lost 9 bases, and 12 bases lay in between. The V gene's germline CDR1 is SGDLS and CDR2 YYNGEE. The CDR3 consists of 13 residues. This CDR3 is CASSVTPTGTQYF. The CDR3 DNA reads as TGTGCCAGCAGCGTAACCCCAACCGGGACGCAGTATTTT.

The chain recombines TRBV25-1 with TRBJ1-2; the D is unclear. Trimming took off 8 bases at V and 0 bases at J, with 10 bases between the two ends. This CDR3 has 13 residues. CDR1 and CDR2 (germline): MGHDK, SYGVNS. The CDR3 coding sequence is TGTGCCAGCTCGGGCGGCGCTAACTATGGCTACACCTTC. Protein: CASSGGANYGYTF.

Comment on this clone: Relative to the germline gene, one junction end is altered; a read error may explain this. The chain has TRBV7-7 and TRBJ2-1; 7 nucleotides agree with TRBD1. This CDR3 contains 13 residues. Germline CDR1 and CDR2: SSHAT and FNYEAQ (reference sequence). DNA for the CDR3: TGTGCTAGCAGCCGGGACAGAGACGGTGAGCAGTTCTTC. The encoded protein is CASSRDRDGEQFF.

This clone has a count of ten or more. The chain joins TRBV14 to TRBJ2-5; 10 nucleotides match TRBD2. This CDR3 is 17 amino acids long. Germline CDR1 SGHDN, CDR2 FVKESK. Trimming cost V 2 bases and J 2 bases; bases outside gene matches: 8. CDR3 sequence reads: CASSQLAGDPKQETQYF. Here the CDR3 DNA reads TGTGCCAGCAGCCAACTAGCGGGGGACCCAAAGCAAGAGACCCAGTACTTC.

The V call is TRBV18, the J call TRBJ1-5, with D unresolved. The germline V and J ends were trimmed by 3 bases and 1 base, with 10 bases remaining between them. The CDR3 totals 15 residues. Germline loops: CDR1 KGHSH, CDR2 LQKENI. This CDR3 reads CASSPRPESNQPQHF. CDR3 sequence (DNA): TGTGCCAGCTCACCTAGGCCTGAGAGCAATCAGCCCCAGCATTTT.

This chain connects TRBV18 to TRBJ2-3; possible D gene TRBD2, 6 bases. Trimming removed 6 bases at V and 2 bases at J, with 15 bases between. CDR3 length equals 15 residues. The germline V gene has CDR1 KGHSH and CDR2 LQKENI. Written as DNA, the CDR3 is TGTGCCAGCTCCTCATGGGGAGGAGCCACAGATACGCAGTATTTT. Translating it yields CASSSWGGATDTQYF.

J is TRBJ2-1 and V is TRBV2; no reliable D call. Trimming shortened V by 1 base and J by 4 bases, and 5 bases separated the two germline ends. The CDR3 has 13 amino acids. CDR1 is SNHLY, CDR2 FYNNEI, per germline. The CDR3 bases are TGTGCCAGCAGTGAAGAGGCGTACAATGAGCAGTTCTTC. The encoded protein is CASSEEAYNEQFF.

CDR3 amino acids: CASGGTPYNEQFF. Written as DNA, the CDR3 is TGCGCCAGCGGAGGAACGCCCTACAATGAGCAGTTCTTC. The chain couples TRBV5-1 to TRBJ2-1; a possible D gene is TRBD2 (5 bases). Trimming cost V 7 bases and J 2 bases, with 10 bases left between them. Germline-derived CDR1 and CDR2 are SGHRS and YFSETQ. The CDR3 totals 13 residues.

The rearrangement uses TRBV6-2 or TRBV6-3 and TRBJ2-2; D is ambiguous. The CDR3 consists of 15 residues. The V end was cut by 0 bases, the J end by 5 bases, with 10 bases between. Germline-derived CDR1 and CDR2 are MNHEY and SVGEGT. The CDR3 DNA sequence: TGTGCCAGCAGTTACTCGAGAGCGCGGACCGGGGAGCTGTTTTTT. Translation gives CASSYSRARTGELFF.

J is TRBJ2-7 and V is TRBV5-1; 7 nucleotides agree with TRBD1. CDR1 is SGHRS, CDR2 YFSETQ, per germline. Trimming took 4 bases from V and 7 from J; bases not matched to a gene: 11. This CDR3 is 14 amino acids long. The CDR3 bases are TGCGCCAGCAGCGGCGACAGGGTCTCAGGGGAGCAGTACTTC. It yields the protein CASSGDRVSGEQYF.

The chain employs TRBV5-1 and TRBJ1-1, with 11 nucleotides matching TRBD1. This CDR3 is built from 16 residues. With 2 bases clipped from V and 2 bases from J, the junction kept 5 bases outside the gene matches. The germline CDR1 and CDR2 sequences are SGHRS and YFSETQ. As DNA, the CDR3 is TGCGCCAGCAGCTTAAGGACAGGGGGCTACAACACTGAAGCTTTCTTT. As protein: CASSLRTGGYNTEAFF.

V usage is TRBV5-1 and J usage is TRBJ2-7; D unresolved. V dropped 0 bases and J dropped 7 bases, with 11 bases sitting between them. Germline V gene lookup returns CDR1 SGHRS and CDR2 YFSETQ. This CDR3 contains 13 residues. The CDR3 reads CASSLGAVGEQYF. In DNA form, the CDR3 reads TGCGCCAGCAGCTTGGGGGCGGTGGGTGAGCAGTACTTC.

The chain carries TRBV20-1 and TRBJ1-1; weak D call: TRBD1 (5 bases). The CDR3 runs 11 residues. Germline V gene lookup returns CDR1 DFQATT and CDR2 SNEGSKA (reference sequence). V lost 5 bases and J 11 bases, leaving 15 bases between the germline ends. The CDR3 nucleotides are TGCAGTGCTCCGGGCCTACGGGGGGCTTTCTTT. Its translation: CSAPGLRGAFF.

This chain uses TRBV6-5 with TRBJ1-3; maybe TRBD1 (5 bases). The CDR3 runs 14 residues. V was shortened by 8 bases and J by 7 bases, with 18 bases between the two germline ends. CDR1 is MNHEY, CDR2 SVGAGI, per germline. The CDR3 region is CASHSRGLSNTIYF. The CDR3 DNA is TGTGCCAGCCACTCTCGGGGGTTGTCTAACACCATATATTTT.

The rearrangement joins TRBV7-2 to TRBJ1-6; 9 bases line up with TRBD1. The CDR3 sequence is 15 residues long. With V trimmed by 8 bases and J by 5 bases, 7 bases remained unmatched. The germline V gene has CDR1 SGHTA and CDR2 FQGNSA. CDR3 residues: CASAPGQGNNSPLHF. CDR3 in DNA: TGTGCCAGCGCGCCGGGACAGGGTAATAATTCACCCCTCCACTTT.